The entry below gives a single TCR beta chain sequence along with its context. The clone's antigen remains unknown. Base-call qualities are not available, and no considerably larger clone is one nucleotide away. In the same sample, other DNA sequences code for this CDR3. CDR3 length: 15 amino acids, cysteine to phenylalanine. Only CDR3 DNA is held: 45 bases, read in frame from base 1. The germline V gene yields SGDLS for CDR1 and YYNGEE for CDR2. Trimming leaves V shorter by 0 bases and J shorter by 4 bases, with the junction holding 0 bases beyond the gene matches. This specimen belongs to a study of T cell responses to AZD1222 COVID-19 vaccine (dated by TCRdb to the early 2020s). Some background on the complete study: A total of about 250 trial participants underwent TCR sequencing, of whom under 220 had received two doses of AZD1222 and 26 had received two doses of the MenACWY control vaccine. Trial participants were enrolled into age subgroups of 18-55, 56-69 and 70-plus years, which contained roughly 150, 30 and 60 TCR-sequenced participants, respectively. What the research found in general, with its limitations: Vaccine-associated CD4 TCRs spanned the whole spike protein, with dominant responses in regions 160-218 and 743-854. Conclusions about previously exposed vaccinees are limited, since just five to seven AZD1222 recipients were seropositive for SARS-CoV-2 at baseline. Participants were mostly white British, with more females than males. The authors suggested clonal diversity may have been underestimated. The 56-69-year group was small, and its depth increase did not reach significance, likely because of low power. Nearly half of unique spike-specific TCRs reportedly recognized epitopes outside regions mutated in the B.1.351 and B.1.1.7 variants. Because no day 14 peak-response samples were available, repertoires were characterized only after the peak T cell response. After two AZD1222 doses, both the breadth and the depth of spike-specific TCRs were significantly higher than at day 0 and than in MenACWY recipients.

The time point tag for this specimen amounts to: baseline before first vaccination. The treatment or condition label, as the study defines it: meningococcal conjugate vaccine given as trial control. Samples from vaccinated people were obtained from the UK trials COV001 and COV002, which included a single-blind randomized controlled phase 2/3 trial of AZD1222 (ChAdOx1 nCoV-19) in healthy adults. For TCRbeta chain sequencing, PBMC samples from trial participants were taken at day 0 and at day 28 after the second dose. The CDR3 regions of human TCRbeta chains were analyzed by immunosequencing. Processing in the source paper ran as follows. TCRs in the repertoires were matched against a reference library of SARS-CoV-2-specific TCRs that had been generated with the MIRA antigen-specificity platform. Breadth was defined as the fraction of unique TCRs that were SARS-CoV-2-associated, and depth was defined as the fraction of total T cells that were SARS-CoV-2-associated. Using the MIRA data, each spike-specific TCR was assigned both to the spike region to which the TCR was reactive and to a CD4 or CD8 class. Log10-transformed breadth and depth values were compared by one-way ANOVA with Sidak's multiple comparisons tests. The source is immuneACCESS, and TCRdb retained only in-frame sequences with V and J called. Part of the clones is not carried over; for the studies checked, unresolved V genes explain less than half of this, and the remainder is unexplained. The DNA was the basis for D and trimming; V, J and clone size are from that table. The sample contains 100,000 to 150,000 clones, 90% of them found a single time. The ten largest make up about 4.1% of the sample.

This receptor chain uses TRBV9 and TRBJ2-1; 11 middle bases align to TRBD2. The TCR comes from an adult in good health. The sample here was peripheral blood, taken on day 0 of MenACWY control vaccination. This receptor has the CDR3 CASSVGTSGYNEQFF. The DNA sequence reads TGTGCCAGCAGCGTAGGGACTAGCGGGTACAATGAGCAGTTCTTC.